Here is one TCR beta chain with its context. The antigen remains undetermined. The data derive from a study of T cells expressing NK-cell markers. Study-wide background: Most of the eight sequenced donors tested HCMV-seropositive; one tested seronegative.

Researchers built TCR beta cDNA using 5'RACE template switching with UMIs. For each CDR3 protein, TCRdb gives one entry from its re-call of the 5' RACE reads, without DNA. Its listing shows about 410,000 distinct CDR3 sequences. CDR3 length equals 13 residues. Germline loops: CDR1 LGHDT, CDR2 YNNKEL (reference sequence). Findings and limits, study-wide: The study found dominant NKG2C+ clonotypes at roughly 1.0-8% of CD8+ T cells in about six donors.

The source of this sequence is a woman in her 50s in good health. The rearrangement joins TRBV3-1 to TRBJ1-1; TCRdb indicates TRBD1, and absent DNA this call remains unverified. Sample: blood T cells: a sorted CD56 or NKG2C T cell subset, CD4+ or CD8+ T cells, or bulk PBMC T cells (not recorded which). CDR3 residues: CASSRPGQTQAFF.